Following are 20 T cell receptor beta chains from one sample sequenced in a study of blood T cells in healthy people across ages (dated by TCRdb to the mid-2010s). The library was obtained by 5' RACE. The instrument given in TCRdb is Illumina HiSeq 2500. A second PCR of about 6 to 12 cycles was run with a J-beta primer mix and a sample-barcoded 5' primer. Using fastp trimming at Q25 and MiXCR clonotype assembly, TCRdb reanalyzed the public sequencing data and kept in-frame beta chains. Rows are unified per CDR3 protein, each entry keeping the most common DNA and genes. The sample table holds some 1.5 million distinct CDR3 sequences, of which roughly 27% were seen once. The ten largest clonotypes hold around 7.7% of the sample. The specimen sequenced was blood. The receptors come from a woman in her 30s in good health.

The chain carries TRBV5-1 and TRBJ2-2; maybe TRBD1 (5 bases). Deletions cut 2 bases from V and 8 bases from J, with 16 bases between. In germline, CDR1 is SGHRS, CDR2 YFSETQ. This CDR3 has 15 residues. This CDR3 reads CASSLFRAEPGELFF. The CDR3 bases are TGCGCCAGCAGCTTATTCAGGGCCGAACCTGGGGAGCTGTTTTTT.

Many counts were recorded for this clonotype. This sequence joins TRBV12-3 or TRBV12-4 and TRBJ2-5; D is unresolved. The V end was cut by 5 bases, the J end by 5 bases, with 9 bases between. This CDR3 is 12 amino acids long. CDR3 DNA: TGTGCCAGCAGTCCGGGTCGGGAGACCCAGTACTTC. Translation gives CASSPGRETQYF.

This clonotype was recorded many times. This chain uses TRBV9 with TRBJ2-1, with 12 bases identical to TRBD2. V lost 4 bases and J lost 6; bases outside the gene matches: 8. The CDR3 length is 16 residues. Germline CDR1 reads SGDLS; CDR2 reads YYNGEE. CDR3 DNA sequence: TGTGCCAGCAGCCCGGCGACTAGCGGGGGATCCAATGAGCAGTTCTTC. Its translation: CASSPATSGGSNEQFF.

Turning to this clonotype: This may arise from a read error, as a much more abundant clone is one base away. V and J are TRBV6-5 and TRBJ2-4, with 9 positions matching TRBD2. The end of the DNA aligns better with TRBJ2-7, so the J call may be wrong. CDR1 and CDR2 (germline): MNHEY, SVGAGI. This CDR3 comprises 13 residues. The CDR3 sequence is CVSTGTSPHEQYF. Here the CDR3 DNA reads TGTGTCAGCACGGGGACTAGCCCCCACGAGCAGTACTTC.

The V and J genes are TRBV6-2 or TRBV6-3 and TRBJ1-2; D is unclear. The ends were cut back, 8 bases at V and 2 bases at J, with 15 bases in the middle. This CDR3 is built from 14 residues. CDR1 and CDR2 from the germline V gene are MNHEY and SVGEGT. CDR3 loop: CASESKTVNYGYTF. The CDR3 DNA follows: TGTGCCAGCGAGTCGAAGACGGTCAACTATGGCTACACCTTC.

In its sample, this clonotype was seen a few times. The CDR3 nucleotides read TGCAGTGCTAGAGTCGGGACTAGCGGGGAAGAGACCCAGTACTTC. This gives the protein CSARVGTSGEETQYF. J is TRBJ2-5 and V is TRBV20-1; 13 bases agree with TRBD2. Trimming cost V 1 base and J 3 bases; bases outside gene matches: 2. Germline V lookup: CDR1 DFQATT, CDR2 SNEGSKA (reference sequence). The CDR3 extends over 15 amino acids.

This clonotype was counted a few times. The J gene is TRBJ2-5, the V gene TRBV20-1; 7 bases match TRBD2. CDR1 is DFQATT, CDR2 SNEGSKA, per germline (reference sequence). Trimming cost V 6 bases and J 1 base; bases outside gene matches: 5. The CDR3 is 13 residues long. Here the CDR3 DNA reads TGCAGTGCGATCAGGACTAGCCAAGAGACCCAGTACTTC. It yields the protein CSAIRTSQETQYF.

This clonotype was recorded only once. One junction end does not reproduce the germline sequence, and a read error may be involved. The rearrangement links TRBV9 to TRBJ2-5; D might be TRBD1 or TRBD2, each matching 5 bases. The tail of the sequence fits TRBJ2-4 better, so the J call may be wrong. The CDR3 spans 14 residues. Germline V gene lookup returns CDR1 SGDLS and CDR2 YYNGEE. CDR3 nucleotides: TGTGCCAGCAGCGTAGGGGGGTCCAAGAACATTCAGTACTTC. Translation: CASSVGGSKNIQYF.

V and J are TRBV5-1 and TRBJ1-1; no clear D. V was cut by 0 bases and J by 1 base, with 10 bases left in between. Per germline, CDR1 SGHRS and CDR2 YFSETQ. The CDR3 sequence is 15 residues long. The CDR3 DNA reads TGCGCCAGCAGCTTGGCCTTGGACGGGAACACTGAAGCTTTCTTT. It specifies CASSLALDGNTEAFF.

This clonotype was counted between two and nine times. This chain links TRBV19 with TRBJ2-5; D possibly matches TRBD1 or TRBD2 (5 bases each). Trimming removed 5 bases from V and 2 bases from J, with 15 bases in between. The CDR3 consists of 15 residues. Per the germline V gene, CDR1 is LNHDA and CDR2 is SQIVND (reference sequence). CDR3 nucleotides: TGTGCCAGTAGTCTCTACGACGAGGGGCAAGAGACCCAGTACTTC. Translating gives CASSLYDEGQETQYF.

As regards this clonotype: The junction departs from the called germline gene at one end, perhaps through a read error. The chain carries TRBV12-3 or TRBV12-4 and TRBJ2-2, with 9 nucleotides matching TRBD2. CDR3 length: 15 amino acids. CDR3 nucleotide sequence: TGTGCCAGCAGTTTGTCTAGCGGGGCCACCGGGGAGCGGTTTTTT. The encoded protein is CASSLSSGATGERFF.

CDR3 DNA: TGTGCCATTGCCCAGCGGGCAGATACGCAGTATTTT. Its protein is CAIAQRADTQYF. The J gene is TRBJ2-3, the V gene TRBV10-3; the D gene is possibly TRBD2 (6 bases). The CDR3 loop spans 12 amino acids. CDR1 is ENHRY, CDR2 SYGVKD, per germline. The V end lost 9 bases, the J end lost 4 bases, and 11 bases lay between the germline ends.

Regarding this clonotype: A read error may be the cause here, since a much bigger clone is one base away. The chain carries TRBV10-2 and TRBJ2-7; D remains unclear. Per the germline V gene, CDR1 is WSHSY and CDR2 is SAAADI. V lost 6 bases and J lost 2, with 11 bases in between. This CDR3 is 13 amino acids long. The CDR3 protein is CASRVDHAYEQYF. The CDR3 region has the DNA TGCGCCAGCAGGGTGGACCATGCCTACGAGCAGTACTTC.

The chain combines TRBV7-9 with TRBJ1-3, with D possibly being TRBD1 (6 bases). V shed 1 base and J shed 1 base, with 20 bases lying between them. In germline, CDR1 is SEHNR, CDR2 FQNEAQ (reference sequence). This CDR3 spans 19 amino acids. The CDR3 nucleotides read TGTGCCAGCAGCTTAGATCGGACAGATCCTTCTCCGTCTGGAAACACCATATATTTT. Protein sequence: CASSLDRTDPSPSGNTIYF.

This clonotype appeared a few times. This sequence may be a read error, since a much larger clone differs from it by one base. The genes are TRBV20-1 and TRBJ2-7; 8 nucleotides align to TRBD1. Per the germline V gene, CDR1 is DFQATT and CDR2 is SNEGSKA (reference sequence). The CDR3 is 14 residues long. CDR3 amino acids: CSARRDRGFYGQYF. CDR3 nucleotide sequence: TGCAGTGCTAGACGTGACAGGGGTTTCTACGGGCAGTACTTC.

The chain recombines TRBV6-5 with TRBJ2-5; no clear D gene. The CDR3 runs 11 residues. Germline V gives CDR1 MNHEY, CDR2 SVGAGI. The V and J ends lost 5 bases and 7 bases respectively, with 8 bases between them. In DNA form, the CDR3 reads TGTGCCAGCAGTAACGGTGGGACCCAGTACTTC. Translating gives CASSNGGTQYF.

There are a few counts of this clonotype. The chain carries TRBV7-3 and TRBJ2-1; 16 positions agree with TRBD2. Germline values: CDR1 SGHTA, CDR2 FQGTGA. This CDR3 spans 17 amino acids. After removal of 4 bases from V and 6 bases from J, the junction contained 6 bases not matched to a gene. The CDR3 nucleotides read TGTGCCAGCAGCTCCCCGGGACTAGCGGGGGGGCCCAATGAGCAGTTCTTC. It is translated as CASSSPGLAGGPNEQFF. Complete variable domain (other parts from reference TRBV7-3 and TRBJ2-1): GAGVSQTPSNKVTEKGKYVELRCDPISGHTALYWYRQSLGQGPEFLIYFQGTGAADDSGLPNDRFFAVRPEGSVSTLKIQRTERGDSAVYLCASSSPGLAGGPNEQFFGPGTRLTVL.

V gene TRBV2 combines with J gene TRBJ1-5; TRBD1 agrees at 8 bases. V gave up 4 bases and J gave up 2 bases; unmatched junction bases: 4. The germline gives CDR1 SNHLY, CDR2 FYNNEI. The CDR3 runs to 15 residues. The chain's CDR3 is CASSGWTGRNQPQHF. In nucleotides, the CDR3 is TGTGCCAGCAGTGGGTGGACAGGGCGCAATCAGCCCCAGCATTTT.

This chain uses TRBV29-1 with TRBJ1-1; no firm D call. The CDR3 loop spans 15 amino acids. Trimming pared 5 bases from V and 3 bases from J, leaving 19 bases between. Germline CDR1 SQVTM, CDR2 ANQGSEA. The CDR3 coding sequence is TGCAGCGTTTCGGAGCACGGCTGGCGGGACACTGAAGCTTTCTTT. Translating it yields CSVSEHGWRDTEAFF.

The CDR3 DNA reads as TGCAGCGCAAGACAGTACAATCAGCCCCAGCATTTT. This gives the protein CSARQYNQPQHF. This sequence joins TRBV29-1 and TRBJ1-5; D is possibly TRBD1 (5 bases). Germline values: CDR1 SQVTM, CDR2 ANQGSEA. The CDR3 covers 12 residues. Trimming stripped 7 bases from V and 3 bases from J, with 10 bases between.